These T cell receptor beta chains were read from a single sample in a study of cytomegalovirus exposure and HLA in healthy donors. The table came from immunoSEQ multiplex PCR; TCRdb's copy has only in-frame clones and leaves some out. The top ten hold around 20% of the sample, which has over 90,000 clones, about 72% seen once. Sequenced material: PBMCs. Receptors were obtained from a woman aged 60-75 years in good health and CMV-seropositive. The CDR3 runs from the conserved cysteine through the conserved F or W. Each record gives: CDR3 DNA, CDR3 protein, V gene, D gene, J gene, clone size. A D gene is named only where the DNA matches it firmly. Clone sizes are given selectively: once, few, many, or a class where the clone is expanded.

TGTGCCAGCAGCTTGGGTAGGCTAGGTGGCTACACCTTC	CASSLGRLGGYTF	TRBV5-6	NA	TRBJ1-2	few
TGCGCCAGCAGCCCCGGACTAGCGGGAAAGACCTACAATGAGCAGTTCTTC	CASSPGLAGKTYNEQFF	TRBV10-2	TRBD2	TRBJ2-1	NA
TGTGCCAGCAGTGAAGTGGAGACAGGCTACGAGCAGTACTTC	CASSEVETGYEQYF	TRBV6-1	NA	TRBJ2-7	NA
TGTGCCAGCTCACCACCTGCGTTCCTCGCTAGGAAGGACACCGGGGAGCTGTTTTTT	CASSPPAFLARKDTGELFF	TRBV18	NA	TRBJ2-2	few
TGTGCCAGCAGCTCCCAGGGGGCTAAAGGAAACACCATATATTTT	CASSSQGAKGNTIYF	TRBV9	TRBD1	TRBJ1-3	once
TGTGCTAGCAGCCAGAACAGCTTCCGCCACAATGAGCAGTTCTTC	CASSQNSFRHNEQFF	TRBV7-7	NA	TRBJ2-1	NA
TGTGCCAGCAGCAAACCGGGACAGAGGTGGGATACGCAGTATTTT	CASSKPGQRWDTQYF	TRBV11-2	TRBD1	TRBJ2-3	NA
TGTGCCAGCAGCTTTAGAGGGCCGAAAGAGACCCAGTACTTC	CASSFRGPKETQYF	TRBV7-2	NA	TRBJ2-5	NA
TGCGCCAGCAGTGAGTCCGGACAGGGGAAGGCCTACGAGCAGTACTTC	CASSESGQGKAYEQYF	TRBV10-2	TRBD1	TRBJ2-7	NA
TGTGCCTGGCTTCGGGACAGGGTGAGCTCTGGAAACACCATATATTTT	CAWLRDRVSSGNTIYF	TRBV30	TRBD1	TRBJ1-3	NA
TGTGCCAGCAGGACAACAGGGTTTGCTTTCTTT	CASRTTGFAFF	TRBV2	NA	TRBJ1-1	few
TGTGCCTGGAGCGGTCAGGGGGGCCAGCCCCAGCATTTT	CAWSGQGGQPQHF	TRBV30	TRBD1	TRBJ1-5	NA
TGCGCCAGCAGCCAACGTGGAGGGGACGGCTACACCTTC	CASSQRGGDGYTF	TRBV4-1	NA	TRBJ1-2	few
TGTGCCAGCAGCGTAGGCGCGAGCTCTGGAAACACCATATATTTT	CASSVGASSGNTIYF	TRBV9	NA	TRBJ1-3	few
TGCGCCAGCAGCTTGGGTCTAGCGGGAAGGTCGGTCGGGGAGCTGTTTTTT	CASSLGLAGRSVGELFF	TRBV5-1	TRBD2	TRBJ2-2	few
TGTGCCAGCAGTGCCGGGACAGGGGGCACAGATACGCAGTATTTT	CASSAGTGGTDTQYF	TRBV6-1	TRBD1	TRBJ2-3	NA
TGCGCCAGCAGCCTAAGACTAGCGGGAGGGTACGAGCAGTACTTC	CASSLRLAGGYEQYF	TRBV4-1	TRBD2	TRBJ2-7	NA
TGCGCCAGCAGCTTGTTCCAGGGTAACAATGAGCAGTTCTTC	CASSLFQGNNEQFF	TRBV5-1	NA	TRBJ2-1	NA
TGTGCCAGCAGCCCGCGACAGGGGGCAGGTGAGCAGTTCTTC	CASSPRQGAGEQFF	TRBV9	TRBD1	TRBJ2-1	NA
TGTGCCAGCAGCTTAGTCTTGAGCGGGGCCAACGTCCTGACTTTC	CASSLVLSGANVLTF	TRBV7-2	NA	TRBJ2-6	NA
TGTGCCAGCAGCTTAACACGGTGGAATGAGCAGTTCTTC	CASSLTRWNEQFF	TRBV7-3	NA	TRBJ2-1	NA
TGTGCCAGCAGCACTTACGGTGAAGCTTTCTTT	CASSTYGEAFF	TRBV7-6	NA	TRBJ1-1	NA
TGCAGTGCTAGGACTAGCCAGCAGTTCTTC	CSARTSQQFF	TRBV20-1	TRBD2	TRBJ2-1	NA
TGTGCCTGGAGTTTGCAGAGCACAGATACGCAGTATTTT	CAWSLQSTDTQYF	TRBV30	NA	TRBJ2-3	NA
TGTGCCAGTCTGAGACAGAACACTGAAGCTTTCTTT	CASLRQNTEAFF	TRBV19	NA	TRBJ1-1	NA
TGTGCCAGCAGCTTAGATCAGTTCGCTGGCTACACCTTC	CASSLDQFAGYTF	TRBV11-2	NA	TRBJ1-2	NA
TGTGCCAGCAGCGTAGCGGCTAGCGGGGGGAACACCGGGGAGCTGTTTTTT	CASSVAASGGNTGELFF	TRBV9	TRBD2	TRBJ2-2	NA
TGTGCCAGCAGTTCTATTGAAGCTTTCTTT	CASSSIEAFF	TRBV6-6	NA	TRBJ1-1	few
TGCGCCAGCCGGGTTAGCGAGGGCTCCGGGACCCAGTACTTC	CASRVSEGSGTQYF	TRBV5-1	NA	TRBJ2-5	NA
TGTGCCAGTAGTTTGGGGAGGAACAATTCACCCCTCCACTTT	CASSLGRNNSPLHF	TRBV19	NA	TRBJ1-6	NA
TGTGCCAGCAGCCAGCGGGAAAGCTCCTACAATGAGCAGTTCTTC	CASSQRESSYNEQFF	TRBV27	TRBD2	TRBJ2-1	NA
TGTGCCAGTAGTGACCGTTGGGACACCTCCTACGAGCAGTACTTC	CASSDRWDTSYEQYF	TRBV19	NA	TRBJ2-7	NA
TGTGCCAGCAGCCGAACAGGGGGCAATGAAAAACTGTTTTTT	CASSRTGGNEKLFF	TRBV7-9	TRBD1	TRBJ1-4	NA
TGTGCCAGTAGTACCCGGGGGGGGGTCTATGAGCAGTTCTTC	CASSTRGGVYEQFF	TRBV19	TRBD2	TRBJ2-1	NA
TGTGCCAGCAGTTCGCCAGACAGGGGGATAAATGAGCAGTTCTTC	CASSSPDRGINEQFF	TRBV27	TRBD1	TRBJ2-1	NA
TGTGCCAGCAGCCTCCGACTAGCGGGAGGGACAGATACGCAGTATTTT	CASSLRLAGGTDTQYF	TRBV5-6	TRBD2	TRBJ2-3	NA
TGTGCCAGCGGAACGCCAGGGAACACTGAAGCTTTCTTT	CASGTPGNTEAFF	TRBV6-6	NA	TRBJ1-1	few
TGTGCCAGCAGCAAAGGGAGCATCCCCCTCGTAGCGGGAGGGCCTAATGAGCAGTTCTTC	CASSKGSIPLVAGGPNEQFF	TRBV21-1	NA	TRBJ2-1	NA
TGTGCCAGCAGCGAACTCACCCAGGGCTCTGAAGCTTTCTTT	CASSELTQGSEAFF	TRBV5-4	NA	TRBJ1-1	NA
TGTGCCAGCAGTCCCGCCGGGAGGAGCTCCTACGAGCAGTACTTC	CASSPAGRSSYEQYF	TRBV28	TRBD2	TRBJ2-7	NA
TGCGCCAGCAGCCCCCCCCTGTCCAATGAGCAGTTCTTC	CASSPPLSNEQFF	TRBV4-1	NA	TRBJ2-1	NA
TGCGCCAGCAGCCAAGGGGGCCCGCGTAATTCACCCCTCCACTTT	CASSQGGPRNSPLHF	TRBV4-1	NA	TRBJ1-6	NA
TGTGCCAGCAGCTTGACTAGCGGGAGACTCCAGGGTTCCGGGGAGCTGTTTTTT	CASSLTSGRLQGSGELFF	TRBV5-6	TRBD2	TRBJ2-2	NA
TGCAGCGTTGAGATACCTAGCGGGAGGGGCTACGAGCAGTACTTC	CSVEIPSGRGYEQYF	TRBV29-1	TRBD2	TRBJ2-7	NA
TGTGCCAGTAGTCTAAACTCCGGGACAGGGGCTGGCTACACCTTC	CASSLNSGTGAGYTF	TRBV19	TRBD1	TRBJ1-2	NA
TGTGCCAGCAGTCGCGACAGGGTTAGCAATCAGCCCCAGCATTTT	CASSRDRVSNQPQHF	TRBV2	TRBD1	TRBJ1-5	NA
TGTGCCAGCTCACCACGGGACAGGGGTATGGGAGGGACTGAAGCTTTCTTT	CASSPRDRGMGGTEAFF	TRBV18	TRBD1	TRBJ1-1	NA
TGCGCCAGCAGCTTGGCTAGGGGAAGCACAGATACGCAGTATTTT	CASSLARGSTDTQYF	TRBV5-1	NA	TRBJ2-3	once
TGTGCCAGTAGTGCCGACAGGGGTTTGGCCGAGCAGTACTTC	CASSADRGLAEQYF	TRBV19	TRBD1	TRBJ2-7	NA
TGTGCCAGTAGTATAACTAGTCCGGACATTCAGTACTTC	CASSITSPDIQYF	TRBV19	NA	TRBJ2-4	NA
TGTGCCAGCAGTTATCCCAAAGCTGGTTCCGAGCAGTACTTC	CASSYPKAGSEQYF	TRBV6-5	NA	TRBJ2-7	few
TGTGCCAGCGGACTACAGGGGCCAGAGACCCAGTACTTC	CASGLQGPETQYF	TRBV28	NA	TRBJ2-5	NA
TGCGCCAGCAGTGAGGTGGGAGTTTGGTACGAGCAGTACTTC	CASSEVGVWYEQYF	TRBV10-2	NA	TRBJ2-7	NA
TGTGCCACCAAGGGGGAATCTGGAAGCAATCAGCCCCAGCATTTT	CATKGESGSNQPQHF	TRBV2	NA	TRBJ1-5	once
TGTGCCAGCAGCGTACAGGGTTCTTCTGAAGCTTTCTTT	CASSVQGSSEAFF	TRBV6-6	NA	TRBJ1-1	few